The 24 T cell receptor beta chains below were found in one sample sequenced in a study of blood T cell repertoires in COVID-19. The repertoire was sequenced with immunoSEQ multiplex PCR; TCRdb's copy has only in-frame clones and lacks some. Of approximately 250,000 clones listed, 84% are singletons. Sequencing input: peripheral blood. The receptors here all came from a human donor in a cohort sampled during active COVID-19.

In nucleotides, the CDR3 is TGTGCCAGTAGTATATTCTCGCGGCCTTTCTTT. It specifies CASSIFSRPFF. This sequence joins TRBV19 and TRBJ1-1; D not resolved. This CDR3 has 11 amino acids. Deletions cut 2 bases from V and 12 bases from J, with 10 bases between. The germline V gene has CDR1 LNHDA and CDR2 SQIVND (reference sequence).

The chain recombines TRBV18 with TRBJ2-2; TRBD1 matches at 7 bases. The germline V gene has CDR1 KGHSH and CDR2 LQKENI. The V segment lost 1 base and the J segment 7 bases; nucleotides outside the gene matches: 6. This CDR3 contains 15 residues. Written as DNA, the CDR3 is TGTGCCAGCTCACCACGGCAGGGGGACAACGGGGAGCTGTTTTTT. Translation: CASSPRQGDNGELFF.

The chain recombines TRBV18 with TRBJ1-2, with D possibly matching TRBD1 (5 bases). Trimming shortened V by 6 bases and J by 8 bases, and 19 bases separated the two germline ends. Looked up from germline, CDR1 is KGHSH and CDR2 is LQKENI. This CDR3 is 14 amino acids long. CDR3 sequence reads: CASSPSRASEGYTF. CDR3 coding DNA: TGTGCCAGCTCCCCCTCCAGGGCTTCTGAGGGCTACACCTTC.

DNA for the CDR3: TGTGCCAGCAGCTTACGCAGCGGGGGGGTTTTCGAGCAGTACTTC. Translating it yields CASSLRSGGVFEQYF. The chain is built from TRBV11-1 and TRBJ2-7; 10 bases map to TRBD2. The germline gives CDR1 SGHAT, CDR2 FQDESV (reference sequence). The CDR3 is 15 residues long. V dropped 2 bases and J dropped 6; count of bases not matched to a gene: 7.

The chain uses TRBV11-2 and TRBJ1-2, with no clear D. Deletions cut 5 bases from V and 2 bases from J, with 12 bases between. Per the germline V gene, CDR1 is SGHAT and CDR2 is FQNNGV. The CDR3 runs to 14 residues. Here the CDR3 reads CASSNFGPNYGYTF. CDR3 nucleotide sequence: TGTGCCAGCAGCAACTTCGGTCCCAACTATGGCTACACCTTC.

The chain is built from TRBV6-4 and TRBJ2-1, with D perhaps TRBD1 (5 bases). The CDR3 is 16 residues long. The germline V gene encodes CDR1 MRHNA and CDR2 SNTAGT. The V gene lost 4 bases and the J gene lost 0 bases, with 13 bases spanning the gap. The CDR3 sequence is CASSAFGRASYNEQFF. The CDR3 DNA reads TGTGCCAGCAGTGCCTTTGGCAGGGCCTCCTACAATGAGCAGTTCTTC.

The CDR3 nucleotides are TGTGCCAGCAACACAGGGGGCGACACTGAAGCTTTCTTT. Protein: CASNTGGDTEAFF. The chain carries TRBV5-4 and TRBJ1-1; 9 bases fit TRBD1. This CDR3 region has 13 residues. After removal of 6 bases from V and 3 bases from J, the junction contained 3 bases not matched to a gene. CDR1 and CDR2 (germline): SGHNT, YYREEE (reference sequence).

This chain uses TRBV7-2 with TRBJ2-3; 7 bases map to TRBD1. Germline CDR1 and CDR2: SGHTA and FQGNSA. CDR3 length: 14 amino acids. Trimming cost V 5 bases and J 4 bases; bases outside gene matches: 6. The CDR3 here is CASSERQGPDTQYF. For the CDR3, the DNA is TGTGCCAGCAGCGAGCGACAGGGTCCAGATACGCAGTATTTT. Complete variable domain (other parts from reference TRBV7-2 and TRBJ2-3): GAGVSQSPSNKVTEKGKDVELRCDPISGHTALYWYRQSLGQGLEFLIYFQGNSAPDKSGLPSDRFSAERTGGSVSTLTIQRTQQEDSAVYLCASSERQGPDTQYFGPGTRLTVL.

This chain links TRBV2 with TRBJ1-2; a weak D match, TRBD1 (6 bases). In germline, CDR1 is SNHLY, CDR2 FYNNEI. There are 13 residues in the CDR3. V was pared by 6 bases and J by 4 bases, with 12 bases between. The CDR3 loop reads CASRPTGPYGYTF. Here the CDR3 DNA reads TGTGCCAGCAGGCCCACAGGGCCCTATGGCTACACCTTC.

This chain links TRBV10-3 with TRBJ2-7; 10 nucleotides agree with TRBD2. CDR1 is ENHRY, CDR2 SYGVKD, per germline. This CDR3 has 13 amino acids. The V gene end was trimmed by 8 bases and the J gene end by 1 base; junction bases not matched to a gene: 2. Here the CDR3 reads CAIGTSDSYEQYF. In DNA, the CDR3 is TGTGCCATCGGGACTAGCGATTCCTACGAGCAGTACTTC.

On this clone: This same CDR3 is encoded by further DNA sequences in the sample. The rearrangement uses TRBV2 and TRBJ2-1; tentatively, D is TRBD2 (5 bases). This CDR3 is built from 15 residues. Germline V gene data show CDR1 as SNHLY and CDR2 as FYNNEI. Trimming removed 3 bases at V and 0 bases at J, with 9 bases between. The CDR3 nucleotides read TGTGCCAGCAGTGACAGAGGGAGCTCCTACAATGAGCAGTTCTTC. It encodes CASSDRGSSYNEQFF.

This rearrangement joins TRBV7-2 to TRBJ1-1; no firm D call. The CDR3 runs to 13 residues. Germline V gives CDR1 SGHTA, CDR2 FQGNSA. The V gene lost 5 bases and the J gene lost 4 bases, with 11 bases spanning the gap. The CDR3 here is CASSVTPGTEAFF. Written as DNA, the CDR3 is TGTGCCAGCAGCGTAACCCCGGGCACTGAAGCTTTCTTT. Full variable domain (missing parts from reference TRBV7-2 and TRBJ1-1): GAGVSQSPSNKVTEKGKDVELRCDPISGHTALYWYRQSLGQGLEFLIYFQGNSAPDKSGLPSDRFSAERTGGSVSTLTIQRTQQEDSAVYLCASSVTPGTEAFFGQGTRLTVV.

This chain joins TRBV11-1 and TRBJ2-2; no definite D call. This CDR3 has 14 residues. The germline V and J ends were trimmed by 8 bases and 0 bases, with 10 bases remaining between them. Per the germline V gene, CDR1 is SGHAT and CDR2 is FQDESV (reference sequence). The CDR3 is CASGDGSNTGELFF. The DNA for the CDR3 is TGTGCCAGCGGAGATGGATCGAACACCGGGGAGCTGTTTTTT.

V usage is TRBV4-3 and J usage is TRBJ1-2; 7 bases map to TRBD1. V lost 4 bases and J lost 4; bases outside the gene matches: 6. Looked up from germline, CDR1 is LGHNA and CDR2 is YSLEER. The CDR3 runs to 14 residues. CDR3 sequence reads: CASSPTRDSYGYTF. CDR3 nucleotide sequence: TGCGCCAGCAGCCCGACCCGGGACAGCTATGGCTACACCTTC.

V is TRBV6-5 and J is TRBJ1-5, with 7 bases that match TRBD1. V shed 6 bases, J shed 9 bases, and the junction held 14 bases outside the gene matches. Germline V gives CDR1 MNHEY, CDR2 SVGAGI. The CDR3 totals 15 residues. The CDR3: CASRLDRESFRPQHF. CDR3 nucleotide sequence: TGTGCCAGCAGACTCGACAGGGAGAGTTTTAGGCCCCAGCATTTT.

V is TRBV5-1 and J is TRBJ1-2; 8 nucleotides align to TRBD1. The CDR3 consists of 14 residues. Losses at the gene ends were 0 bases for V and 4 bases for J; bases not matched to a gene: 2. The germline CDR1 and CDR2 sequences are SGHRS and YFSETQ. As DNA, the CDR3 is TGCGCCAGCAGCTTGGCCGGGACAGGCTATGGCTACACCTTC. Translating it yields CASSLAGTGYGYTF.

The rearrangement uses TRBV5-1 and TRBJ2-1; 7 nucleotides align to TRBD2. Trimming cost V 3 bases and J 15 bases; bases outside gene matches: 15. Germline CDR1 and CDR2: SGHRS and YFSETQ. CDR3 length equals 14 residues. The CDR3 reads CASSSTSASGTGFF. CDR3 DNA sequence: TGCGCCAGCAGCTCGACCTCCGCGAGCGGGACGGGGTTCTTC.

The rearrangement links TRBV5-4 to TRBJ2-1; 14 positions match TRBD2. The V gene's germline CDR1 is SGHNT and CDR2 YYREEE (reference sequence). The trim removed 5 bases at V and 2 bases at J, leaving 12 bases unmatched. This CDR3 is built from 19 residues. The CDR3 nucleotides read TGTGCCAGCAGATCCGCGACTAGCGGGAGGGCCGTTACCTACAATGAGCAGTTCTTC. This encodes CASRSATSGRAVTYNEQFF.

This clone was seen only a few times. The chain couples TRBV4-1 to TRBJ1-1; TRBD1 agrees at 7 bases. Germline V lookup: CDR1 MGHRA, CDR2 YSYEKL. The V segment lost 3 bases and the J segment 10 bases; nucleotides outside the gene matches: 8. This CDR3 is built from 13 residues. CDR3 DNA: TGCGCCAGCAGCCAGCACCACAGGGGCCGAGCTTTCTTT. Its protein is CASSQHHRGRAFF.

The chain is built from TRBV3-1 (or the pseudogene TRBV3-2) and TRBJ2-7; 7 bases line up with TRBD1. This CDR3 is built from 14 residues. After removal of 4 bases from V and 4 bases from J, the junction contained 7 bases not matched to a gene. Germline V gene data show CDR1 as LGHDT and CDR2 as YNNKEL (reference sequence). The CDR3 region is CASSLRQGGYEQYF. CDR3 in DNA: TGTGCCAGCAGCCTCCGACAGGGTGGTTACGAGCAGTACTTC.

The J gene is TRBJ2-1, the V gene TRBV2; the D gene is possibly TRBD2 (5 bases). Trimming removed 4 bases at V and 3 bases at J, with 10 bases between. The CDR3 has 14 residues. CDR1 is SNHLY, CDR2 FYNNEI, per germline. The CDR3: CASSASGNYNEQFF. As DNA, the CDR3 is TGTGCCAGCAGTGCCTCCGGGAACTACAATGAGCAGTTCTTC.

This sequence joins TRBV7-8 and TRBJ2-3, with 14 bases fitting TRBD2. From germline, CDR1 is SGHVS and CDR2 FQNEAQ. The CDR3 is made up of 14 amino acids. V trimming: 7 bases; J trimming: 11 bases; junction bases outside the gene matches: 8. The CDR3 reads CASTQTSGREGQYF. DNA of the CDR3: TGTGCCAGCACCCAGACTAGCGGGAGGGAGGGGCAGTATTTT.

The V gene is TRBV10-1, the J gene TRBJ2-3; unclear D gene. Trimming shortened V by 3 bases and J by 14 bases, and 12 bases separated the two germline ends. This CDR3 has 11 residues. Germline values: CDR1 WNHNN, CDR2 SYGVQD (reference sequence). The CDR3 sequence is CASSDGFEWYF. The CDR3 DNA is TGCGCCAGCAGTGATGGCTTCGAATGGTATTTT.

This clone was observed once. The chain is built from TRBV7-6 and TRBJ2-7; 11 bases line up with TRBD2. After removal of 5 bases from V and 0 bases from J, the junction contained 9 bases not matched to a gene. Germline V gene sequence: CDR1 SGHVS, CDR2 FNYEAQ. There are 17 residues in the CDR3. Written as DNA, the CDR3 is TGTGCCAGCAGCCGCGGGACTAGCGGAATGGGCTCCTACGAGCAGTACTTC. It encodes CASSRGTSGMGSYEQYF.